This T cell receptor beta chain was retrieved from a study of blood T cells in healthy people across ages. Overall study context: About one barcoded TCR beta cDNA was captured per two T cells. Whole-study findings and limits: A greater number of naive CD4+ cells and higher diversity distinguished long-lived donors from aged donors. TCR beta diversity correlated strongly with naive T cell percentage.

V dropped 3 bases and J dropped 9; count of bases not matched to a gene: 4. Germline values: CDR1 MNHNS, CDR2 SASEGT. The CDR3 loop spans 13 amino acids. This clonotype was counted between two and nine times. Its antigen is unknown. Primers used in a second PCR of roughly 7 to 12 cycles were a sample-barcoded 5' primer and a J-beta primer mix. Using its own MiXCR run on the 5' RACE reads, TCRdb lists one record per CDR3 protein. The table lists 1.5 million to 2 million distinct CDR3 sequences, around 35% of them singletons. The sequenced sample was blood. The source of this sequence is a woman between 25 and 40 years old in good health. This chain joins TRBV6-1 and TRBJ2-5; 10 bases are shared with TRBD1. The CDR3 nucleotides read TGTGCCAGCAGTGACAGGACAGGGGGTTCCCAGTACTTC. This sequence encodes CASSDRTGGSQYF.